This T cell receptor (beta chain) was observed in a study of multiple sclerosis patients with progressive multifocal leukoencephalopathy. General study points: Most PML patients had lower entropy, suggesting less diverse TRB repertoires. Whether JC virus or general immunocompromise explains the findings remained unclear.

The time point here: approximately twelve months of natalizumab therapy. Synthetic inline TR CDR3 controls covering all V-J pairings were spiked into each PCR. Sequenced by immunoSEQ multiplex PCR; TCRdb stores in-frame clones only, minus some. The sample yields some 27,000 clones, around 90% seen once. With respect to this clone: The antigen is unknown.

Germline V gives CDR1 WSHSY, CDR2 SAAADI. The germline V and J ends were trimmed by 3 bases and 1 base, with 4 bases remaining between them. The CDR3 runs 13 residues. This rearrangement joins TRBV10-2 to TRBJ1-5; D is unclear. This TCR came from a human donor with multiple sclerosis. The sequenced sample was PBMCs, obtained from a patient treated with natalizumab. CDR3 amino acids: CASSDWSNQPQHF. CDR3 sequence (DNA): TGCGCCAGCAGTGATTGGAGCAATCAGCCCCAGCATTTT.